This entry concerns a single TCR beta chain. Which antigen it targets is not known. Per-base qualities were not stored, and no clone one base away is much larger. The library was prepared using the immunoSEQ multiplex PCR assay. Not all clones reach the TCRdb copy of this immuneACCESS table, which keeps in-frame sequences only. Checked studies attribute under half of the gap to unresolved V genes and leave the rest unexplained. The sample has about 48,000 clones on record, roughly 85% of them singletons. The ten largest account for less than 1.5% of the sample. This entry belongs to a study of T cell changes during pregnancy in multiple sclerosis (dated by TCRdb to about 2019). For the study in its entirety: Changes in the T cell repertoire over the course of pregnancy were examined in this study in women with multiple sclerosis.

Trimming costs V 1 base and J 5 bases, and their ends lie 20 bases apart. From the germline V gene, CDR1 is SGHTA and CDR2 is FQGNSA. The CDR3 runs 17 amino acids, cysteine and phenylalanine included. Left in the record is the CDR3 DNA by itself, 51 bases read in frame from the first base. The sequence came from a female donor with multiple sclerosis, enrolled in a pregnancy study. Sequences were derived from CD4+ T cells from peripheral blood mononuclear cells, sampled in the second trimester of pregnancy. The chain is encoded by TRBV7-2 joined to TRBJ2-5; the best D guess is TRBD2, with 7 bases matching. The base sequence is TGTGCCAGCAGCTTAGTAGGGGGGGGTCCGGGTGAGGAGACCCAGTACTTC. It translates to CASSLVGGGPGEETQYF.